This passage covers 12 T cell receptor beta chains from one sample sequenced in a study of Ad26.COV2.S vaccination and SARS-CoV-2 variants (TCRdb year 2021). Taken with the paper, the label for time point translates to: individuals recovered from natural SARS-CoV-2 infection. Library generation was performed with the immunoSEQ multiplex PCR assay. In its TCRdb copy, this immuneACCESS table keeps in-frame sequences only and misses some clones. Where compared with another copy, unresolved V genes explain less than half of these, and the others have no known cause. The sample table holds around 370,000 clones, of which around 90% were seen once. The ten largest clones add up to about 3.9% of the sample. The material was peripheral blood, obtained after recovery from COVID-19. These receptors originate from a human donor who had recovered from COVID-19.

This clone has a handful of counts. V is TRBV7-8 and J is TRBJ1-2; D possibly corresponds to TRBD1 (6 bases). Germline V lookup: CDR1 SGHVS, CDR2 FQNEAQ. The CDR3 is 14 amino acids. Trimming took 5 bases from V and 2 from J, leaving 12 bases between them. The CDR3: CASSLGGFNYGYTF. CDR3 sequence (DNA): TGTGCCAGCAGCCTCGGGGGCTTCAACTATGGCTACACCTTC. Drawing the rest from reference TRBV7-8 and TRBJ1-2, the complete variable domain is GAGVSQSPRYKVAKRGQDVALRCDPISGHVSLFWYQQALGQGPEFLTYFQNEAQLDKSGLPSDRFFAERPEGSVSTLKIQRTQQEDSAVYLCASSLGGFNYGYTFGSGTRLTVV.

The J gene is TRBJ1-1, the V gene TRBV6-2 or TRBV6-3; maybe TRBD1 (5 bases). CDR1 is MNHEY, CDR2 SVGEGT, per germline. Trimming pared 5 bases from V and 6 bases from J, leaving 7 bases between. The CDR3 runs 11 residues. The CDR3 sequence: CASSGAPEAFF. The CDR3 nucleotides read TGTGCCAGCAGTGGGGCTCCTGAAGCTTTCTTT.

The CDR3 DNA reads TGTGCCAGCAGTTTAACGGCCAGTAGCAACAATGAGCAGTTCTTC. This sequence encodes CASSLTASSNNEQFF. V is TRBV27 and J is TRBJ2-1; D unresolved. Germline V lookup: CDR1 MNHEY, CDR2 SMNVEV (reference sequence). This CDR3 has 15 amino acids. Trimming removed 2 bases at V and 5 bases at J, with 13 bases between.

The chain is built from TRBV2 and TRBJ2-7, with D tentatively TRBD1 or TRBD2 (5 bases each). In germline, CDR1 is SNHLY, CDR2 FYNNEI. Trimming shortened V by 11 bases and J by 2 bases, and 13 bases separated the two germline ends. This CDR3 comprises 12 residues. CDR3 DNA sequence: TGTGCCGGCCGGGACGTAGCCTACGAGCAGTACTTC. Its translation is CAGRDVAYEQYF. Full variable domain (outside the CDR3, taken from reference TRBV2 and TRBJ2-7): EPEVTQTPSHQVTQMGQEVILRCVPISNHLYFYWYRQILGQKVEFLVSFYNNEISEKSEIFDDQFSVERPDGSNFTLKIRSTKLEDSAMYFCAGRDVAYEQYFGPGTRLTVT.

This chain links TRBV2 with TRBJ2-1; 8 bases line up with TRBD1. This CDR3 comprises 13 residues. CDR1 is SNHLY and CDR2 is FYNNEI in the germline V gene. Germline trimming cut 8 bases from V and 6 bases from J; bases unmatched to any gene: 6. The CDR3 protein is CASLYTGGNEQFF. The DNA of the CDR3 is TGTGCCAGCCTCTACACAGGGGGCAATGAGCAGTTCTTC.

The V and J genes are TRBV5-1 and TRBJ1-2, with D perhaps TRBD1 (6 bases). Germline CDR1 reads SGHRS; CDR2 reads YFSETQ. The CDR3 is made up of 14 amino acids. Trimming removed 4 bases from V and 4 bases from J, with 14 bases in between. CDR3 DNA sequence: TGCGCCAGCAGCAGCCGGGACACACGCTATGGCTACACCTTC. This encodes CASSSRDTRYGYTF. Full variable domain (missing parts from reference TRBV5-1 and TRBJ1-2): KAGVTQTPRYLIKTRGQQVTLSCSPISGHRSVSWYQQTPGQGLQFLFEYFSETQRNKGNFPGRFSGRQFSNSRSEMNVSTLELGDSALYLCASSSRDTRYGYTFGSGTRLTVV.

Note on this clone: Other DNA sequences in the sample encode the same CDR3. The J gene is TRBJ2-2, the V gene TRBV12-3 or TRBV12-4; no firm D call. V lost 3 bases and J lost 0, with 2 bases in between. The CDR3 extends over 13 amino acids. The DNA for the CDR3 is TGTGCCAGCAGTTTTGCGAACACCGGGGAGCTGTTTTTT. This codes for CASSFANTGELFF.

The chain combines TRBV11-2 with TRBJ1-4; D remains ambiguous. The CDR3 is made up of 16 amino acids. Germline CDR1 is SGHAT and CDR2 is FQNNGV. V was pared by 0 bases and J by 0 bases, with 8 bases between. The CDR3 DNA follows: TGTGCCAGCAGCTTAGATCGAGCAGCAACTAATGAAAAACTGTTTTTT. This gives the protein CASSLDRAATNEKLFF.

V gene TRBV5-1 combines with J gene TRBJ1-6; 9 bases align to TRBD1. The V and J ends lost 0 bases and 9 bases, in that order; junction bases with no gene match: 16. Germline V gives CDR1 SGHRS, CDR2 YFSETQ. This CDR3 contains 19 residues. CDR3 sequence (DNA): TGCGCCAGCAGCTTGGGGACCGGGACAGGGAAATATGTAAGTTCACCCCTCCACTTT. Its protein product is CASSLGTGTGKYVSSPLHF.

This chain joins TRBV19 and TRBJ1-2; 7 positions match TRBD1. Unmatched junction bases numbered 11, after V lost 5 bases and J lost 8 bases. The CDR3 length is 14 residues. Germline V gives CDR1 LNHDA, CDR2 SQIVND (reference sequence). CDR3 sequence reads: CASSVRDSVLGYTF. The CDR3 DNA reads TGTGCCAGTAGTGTACGGGACAGTGTATTAGGCTACACCTTC.

The V call is TRBV5-4, the J call TRBJ2-2, with unresolved D. V lost 2 bases and J 4 bases, leaving 21 bases between the germline ends. The CDR3 runs to 18 residues. Germline CDR1 reads SGHNT; CDR2 reads YYREEE (reference sequence). CDR3 loop: CASSLGNSGSAGTGELFF. The DNA of the CDR3 is TGTGCCAGCAGCTTAGGGAATTCGGGCTCCGCAGGCACCGGGGAGCTGTTTTTT. Full variable domain (missing parts from reference TRBV5-4 and TRBJ2-2): ETGVTQSPTHLIKTRGQQVTLRCSSQSGHNTVSWYQQALGQGPQFIFQYYREEENGRGNFPPRFSGLQFPNYSSELNVNALELDDSALYLCASSLGNSGSAGTGELFFGEGSRLTVL.

The V call is TRBV9, the J call TRBJ2-5; 12 nucleotides match TRBD2. Germline values: CDR1 SGDLS, CDR2 YYNGEE. The CDR3 loop spans 16 amino acids. Trimming took 0 bases from V and 7 from J; bases not matched to a gene: 7. CDR3 loop: CASSVATSGGYRTQYF. The CDR3 coding sequence is TGTGCCAGCAGCGTAGCCACTAGCGGGGGGTACCGGACCCAGTACTTC.